This is a list of T cell receptor beta chains from one sample in a study of T cell changes during pregnancy in multiple sclerosis. Clones were sequenced by immunoSEQ multiplex PCR, and TCRdb holds only the in-frame ones, with some missing. The sample holds tens of thousands of clones, around 93% seen once. The source was CD8+ T cells from peripheral blood mononuclear cells, collected in the second trimester of pregnancy. Source of these receptors: a female donor with multiple sclerosis, enrolled in a pregnancy study. CDR3s include the opening cysteine and the closing phenylalanine or tryptophan. The order of the fields is V gene, D gene, J gene, CDR3 protein, CDR3 DNA. D genes are given only for firm matches.

>TRBV5-5|-|TRBJ2-7
CASSLPTQGSYEQYF
TGTGCCAGCAGCTTACCTACCCAGGGATCCTACGAGCAGTACTTC
>TRBV7-9|-|TRBJ2-7
CASSFGGSEQYF
TGTGCCAGCAGCTTCGGAGGGAGCGAGCAGTACTTC
>TRBV29-1|-|TRBJ2-1
CSVEEVSGNEQFF
TGCAGCGTTGAAGAGGTAAGCGGCAATGAGCAGTTCTTC
>TRBV27|-|TRBJ2-7
CASREGYEQYF
TGTGCCAGCAGGGAGGGGTACGAGCAGTACTTC
>TRBV6-6|TRBD1|TRBJ1-2
CASSYGGQIYGYTF
TGTGCCAGCAGTTACGGGGGACAGATCTATGGCTACACCTTC
>TRBV6-1|TRBD1|TRBJ2-7
CASDRGRVSAYEQYF
TGTGCCAGTGACAGGGGGCGGGTTAGTGCCTACGAGCAGTACTTC
>TRBV28|TRBD2|TRBJ2-1
CASSPRGGPWDEQFF
TGTGCCAGCAGTCCCCGGGGGGGGCCCTGGGATGAGCAGTTCTTC
>TRBV5-4|-|TRBJ2-1
CASSLGESRGEQFF
TGTGCCAGCAGCTTGGGTGAGTCCCGCGGTGAGCAGTTCTTC
>TRBV7-6|-|TRBJ1-2
CASSSSADYGYTF
TGTGCCAGCAGCTCTAGCGCAGATTATGGCTACACCTTC
>TRBV11-3|TRBD2|TRBJ2-1
CASSLGHGGATGQFF
TGTGCCAGCAGCTTAGGCCACGGGGGGGCGACTGGTCAGTTCTTC
>TRBV2|-|TRBJ2-1
CASSEELNEQFF
TGTGCCAGCAGTGAAGAGCTCAATGAGCAGTTCTTC
>TRBV6-1|TRBD1|TRBJ2-7
CASSEKPRDRFLEQYF
TGTGCCAGCAGTGAAAAGCCCCGGGACAGGTTTCTCGAGCAGTACTTC
>TRBV15|-|TRBJ1-5
CATSRDTGGNQPQHF
TGTGCCACCAGCCGAGACACAGGTGGAAATCAGCCCCAGCATTTT
>TRBV9|-|TRBJ1-4
CASSTSGGLGVELFF
TGTGCCAGCAGCACCTCCGGGGGTCTAGGGGTGGAACTGTTTTTT
>TRBV5-1|TRBD1|TRBJ2-7
CASSLGTGAHEQYF
TGCGCCAGCAGCTTGGGTACAGGGGCGCACGAGCAGTACTTC
>TRBV7-6|TRBD2|TRBJ2-7
CASSLWAGGSHEQYF
TGTGCCAGCAGCTTATGGGCGGGGGGTTCGCACGAGCAGTACTTC
>TRBV5-1|-|TRBJ2-7
CASSTGRAYEQYF
TGCGCCAGCAGCACCGGGAGAGCCTACGAGCAGTACTTC